Included here is one T cell receptor (beta chain) sequence, with context. The target antigen is unknown. The data were taken from a study of shared clonotypes between healthy human individuals. Study summary: There were three CD4 naive, three CD4 memory, two CD8 naive and one CD8 memory plates per donor.

Terminally differentiated effector memory CD45RA+ cells were excluded from the naive CD8 cells, which were CD45RO-negative and positively selected for CCR7. TCRdb's table, derived via immunoSEQ multiplex PCR, lists solely in-frame clones and lacks some. The table lists about 2.1 million clones, approximately 94% of them singletons. Germline V gene lookup returns CDR1 SEHNR and CDR2 FQNEAQ (reference sequence). CDR3 length equals 14 residues. The germline V and J ends were trimmed by 1 base and 3 bases, with 9 bases remaining between them. Regarding the study as a whole: Rarefaction revealed incomplete sorted-subset sequencing despite large depth. Clonotype sharing among donors was expected to depend on sequencing depth.

Sequenced sample: naive CD8+ T cells from PBMCs. The V and J genes are TRBV7-9 and TRBJ2-5, with D possibly matching TRBD1 (5 bases). The sequence was collected from a man between 18 and 35 years old in good health. Some clones in this sample may be carry-over from other donors' samples. CDR3 coding DNA: TGTGCCAGCAGCTTAGGTGTGGACAAAGAGACCCAGTACTTC. This translates into CASSLGVDKETQYF.